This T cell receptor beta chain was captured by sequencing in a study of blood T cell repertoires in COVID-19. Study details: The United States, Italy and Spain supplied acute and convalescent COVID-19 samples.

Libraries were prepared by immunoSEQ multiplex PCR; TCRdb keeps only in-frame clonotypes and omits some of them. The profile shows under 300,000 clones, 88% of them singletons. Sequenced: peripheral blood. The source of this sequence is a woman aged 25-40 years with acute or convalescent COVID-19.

The CDR3 protein is CARSQYRINQPQHF. The CDR3 bases are TGCGCCAGGAGCCAATACAGAATAAATCAGCCCCAGCATTTT. The chain employs TRBV5-1 and TRBJ1-5; no definite D call. CDR3 length: 14 residues. The V end was cut by 8 bases, the J end by 4 bases, with 16 bases between. Germline CDR1 reads SGHRS; CDR2 reads YFSETQ.